The present entry profiles one TCR beta chain with its context. Its target is not known. The PCR used 60 Vbeta and 13 Jbeta primers. Libraries were prepared by immunoSEQ multiplex PCR; TCRdb keeps only in-frame clonotypes and omits some of them. This table holds 150,000 to 200,000 clones, roughly 75% found once. This sample was included in a study of cytomegalovirus exposure and HLA in healthy donors. Broader study findings: Earlier analysis yielded a pattern in which most TCR beta V segments were productive about 87% or about 30% of the time. For TCR beta chains, V- and J-gene trimming was later linked to a missense DCLRE1C variant.

Among the donors, all were healthy bone marrow donors. The sequenced material came from PBMCs. This clonotype was obtained from a male donor in good health and CMV-seronegative.

The chain's CDR3 is CASSYNSYGYTF. The DNA of the CDR3 is TGTGCCAGCAGTTATAACAGCTATGGCTACACCTTC. V usage is TRBV6-5 and J usage is TRBJ1-2; D unresolved. Per the germline V gene, CDR1 is MNHEY and CDR2 is SVGAGI. The germline V and J ends were trimmed by 3 bases and 4 bases, with 6 bases remaining between them. CDR3 length: 12 amino acids.